Below are 32 T cell receptor beta chains sequenced from a single sample in a study of cytomegalovirus exposure and HLA in healthy donors. In the PCR, 60 Vbeta and 13 Jbeta primers were used. Method: immunoSEQ multiplex PCR; TCRdb's copy keeps in-frame clones and lacks some. The table records 100,000 to 150,000 clones, 80% of them present only once. Sequences were obtained from PBMCs. The receptors originated from a woman aged 40 to 50 in good health and CMV-seronegative.

The genes are TRBV28 and TRBJ2-1, with 13 bases aligning to TRBD2. The CDR3 length is 15 residues. Germline assignment: CDR1 MDHEN and CDR2 SYDVKM. V lost 10 bases to trimming and J lost 3 bases; unmatched junction nucleotides: 6. This CDR3 is CATSGLAGNYNEQFF. CDR3 coding DNA: TGTGCCACCTCGGGACTAGCGGGAAACTACAATGAGCAGTTCTTC.

In DNA form, the CDR3 reads TGCGCCAGCAGATGGGACAGGGACACCGGGGAGCTGTTTTTT. Protein sequence: CASRWDRDTGELFF. The V gene is TRBV5-1, the J gene TRBJ2-2; 9 bases match TRBD1. The CDR3 runs to 14 residues. With 5 bases clipped from V and 3 bases from J, the junction kept 2 bases outside the gene matches. Germline lookup yields CDR1 SGHRS and CDR2 YFSETQ.

This clone was observed a single time. The genes are TRBV29-1 and TRBJ1-2; D ambiguous. The germline CDR1 and CDR2 sequences are SQVTM and ANQGSEA. Trimming took off 7 bases at V and 0 bases at J, with 12 bases between the two ends. There are 13 residues in the CDR3. Here the CDR3 reads CSAYTAANYGYTF. The CDR3 DNA reads TGCAGCGCCTACACAGCGGCTAACTATGGCTACACCTTC.

The chain is built from TRBV7-3 and TRBJ2-1; TRBD2 aligns across 11 bases. The CDR3 is 17 amino acids. The V segment lost 3 bases and the J segment 3 bases; nucleotides outside the gene matches: 7. In germline, CDR1 is SGHTA, CDR2 FQGTGA. As DNA, the CDR3 is TGTGCCAGCAGCTTCACCTATCTAGCGGGAGGCTACAATGAGCAGTTCTTC. Protein product: CASSFTYLAGGYNEQFF. Looking up the rest from reference TRBV7-3 and TRBJ2-1 gives the full variable domain: GAGVSQTPSNKVTEKGKYVELRCDPISGHTALYWYRQSLGQGPEFLIYFQGTGAADDSGLPNDRFFAVRPEGSVSTLKIQRTERGDSAVYLCASSFTYLAGGYNEQFFGPGTRLTVL.

The J gene is TRBJ2-5, the V gene TRBV7-9; tentative D call: TRBD1 (6 bases). There are 15 residues in the CDR3. Germline CDR1 reads SEHNR; CDR2 reads FQNEAQ (reference sequence). V gave up 0 bases and J gave up 2 bases, with 10 bases separating them. CDR3 nucleotide sequence: TGTGCCAGCAGCTTAGCGGGACATTTACAAGAGACCCAGTACTTC. This gives the protein CASSLAGHLQETQYF.

This chain links TRBV29-1 with TRBJ2-1; 11 bases are shared with TRBD1. The germline V gene has CDR1 SQVTM and CDR2 ANQGSEA. The CDR3 runs 14 residues. The V segment lost 4 bases and the J segment 7 bases; nucleotides outside the gene matches: 6. The CDR3 loop is CSVVGDRGWNEQFF. The DNA for the CDR3 is TGCAGCGTTGTTGGGGACAGGGGGTGGAATGAGCAGTTCTTC.

V is TRBV13 and J is TRBJ2-1; possible D gene TRBD1, 5 bases. The CDR3 is made up of 15 amino acids. The V end lost 5 bases, the J end lost 4 bases, and 15 bases lay between the germline ends. Germline CDR1 PRHDT, CDR2 FYEKMQ (reference sequence). For the CDR3, the DNA is TGTGCCAGCAGCCCAGGGCTGGGTGGTTACAATGAGCAGTTCTTC. This encodes CASSPGLGGYNEQFF. The full variable domain, with the rest looked up from reference TRBV13 and TRBJ2-1, is AAGVIQSPRHLIKEKRETATLKCYPIPRHDTVYWYQQGPGQDPQFLISFYEKMQSDKGSIPDRFSAQQFSDYHSELNMSSLELGDSALYFCASSPGLGGYNEQFFGPGTRLTVL.

This clone was observed once. The V call is TRBV19, the J call TRBJ1-4; perhaps TRBD1 as D (6 bases). V lost 7 bases, J lost 3 bases, and 21 bases lay in between. Germline CDR1 reads LNHDA; CDR2 reads SQIVND (reference sequence). The CDR3 is 17 residues long. The chain's CDR3 is CASIPSRGPRSNEKLFF. The CDR3 coding sequence is TGTGCCAGTATCCCCTCGCGGGGGCCAAGGTCTAATGAAAAACTGTTTTTT. Filled out from reference TRBV19 and TRBJ1-4, the complete variable domain reads DGGITQSPKYLFRKEGQNVTLSCEQNLNHDAMYWYRQDPGQGLRLIYYSQIVNDFQKGDIAEGYSVSREKKESFPLTVTSAQKNPTAFYLCASIPSRGPRSNEKLFFGSGTQLSVL.

V usage is TRBV2 and J usage is TRBJ2-3; D call uncertain. The CDR3 length is 15 residues. Trimming pared 4 bases from V and 0 bases from J, leaving 11 bases between. Germline values: CDR1 SNHLY, CDR2 FYNNEI. DNA of the CDR3: TGTGCCAGCAGTGGCATGGCGGTAAGCACAGATACGCAGTATTTT. It is translated as CASSGMAVSTDTQYF.

The chain recombines TRBV19 with TRBJ1-2; weak D call: TRBD1 (6 bases). CDR3 length: 14 amino acids. V shed 8 bases and J shed 8 bases, with 21 bases lying between them. In germline, CDR1 is LNHDA, CDR2 SQIVND (reference sequence). The CDR3 reads CASFYPGQTKGYTF. The CDR3 DNA follows: TGTGCCAGTTTCTACCCGGGACAAACGAAGGGCTACACCTTC.

The chain combines TRBV5-1 with TRBJ2-3, with 12 positions matching TRBD2. The CDR3 length is 16 residues. V was clipped by 0 bases and J by 2 bases; unmatched bases: 1. Germline V gene lookup returns CDR1 SGHRS and CDR2 YFSETQ. CDR3 sequence (DNA): TGCGCCAGCAGCTTGGGACTAGCGGGGGACACAGATACGCAGTATTTT. It yields the protein CASSLGLAGDTDTQYF.

The chain uses TRBV2 and TRBJ1-6, with 9 bases identical to TRBD1. Germline V gene lookup returns CDR1 SNHLY and CDR2 FYNNEI. The junction had 7 bases not matched to a gene; V was cut back by 4 bases and J by 9 bases. The length of the CDR3 is 15 residues. CDR3 sequence (DNA): TGTGCCAGCAGTGCACAGGGGGCGCGGGGTTCACCCCTCCACTTT. This codes for CASSAQGARGSPLHF.

V usage is TRBV7-9 and J usage is TRBJ2-5; perhaps TRBD1 as D (6 bases). This CDR3 is 11 amino acids long. Trimming cost V 8 bases and J 5 bases, with 9 bases left between them. Germline V gives CDR1 SEHNR, CDR2 FQNEAQ (reference sequence). The CDR3 here is CASSGEETQYF. CDR3 sequence (DNA): TGTGCCAGCTCAGGGGAGGAGACCCAGTACTTC.

The rearrangement links TRBV28 to TRBJ1-2; TRBD1 matches 7 bases. The CDR3 loop spans 14 amino acids. Germline trimming cut 4 bases from V and 4 bases from J; bases unmatched to any gene: 6. Germline lookup yields CDR1 MDHEN and CDR2 SYDVKM. CDR3 sequence reads: CASSSQGGGYGYTF. The DNA of the CDR3 is TGTGCCAGCAGTTCCCAGGGGGGCGGCTATGGCTACACCTTC.

The V and J genes are TRBV7-9 and TRBJ1-2, with TRBD1 matching over 7 bases. Germline trimming cut 5 bases from V and 6 bases from J; bases unmatched to any gene: 15. CDR3 size: 16 residues. The germline gives CDR1 SEHNR, CDR2 FQNEAQ (reference sequence). The CDR3 here is CASSPGQAPPLDGYTF. The CDR3 DNA reads TGTGCCAGCAGCCCAGGACAGGCTCCCCCTCTGGATGGCTACACCTTC.

The gene calls are TRBV2 and TRBJ1-2; tentatively, D is TRBD1 (5 bases). Germline V gene data show CDR1 as SNHLY and CDR2 as FYNNEI. This CDR3 is built from 13 residues. Trimming took 7 bases from V and 3 from J, leaving 12 bases between them. The CDR3 sequence is CASKEGLHYGYTF. The CDR3 DNA is TGTGCCAGCAAGGAGGGACTTCACTATGGCTACACCTTC.

V usage is TRBV25-1 and J usage is TRBJ2-7; 8 bases match TRBD2. The CDR3 covers 15 residues. CDR1 is MGHDK, CDR2 SYGVNS, per germline. The V and J ends lost 0 bases and 2 bases, in that order; junction bases with no gene match: 3. CDR3 DNA sequence: TGTGCCAGCAGTGAATATACTAGCGGCCCCTACGAGCAGTACTTC. Translation gives CASSEYTSGPYEQYF.

The rearrangement joins TRBV7-8 to TRBJ2-1; 13 positions match TRBD2. Germline assignment: CDR1 SGHVS and CDR2 FQNEAQ. V shed 4 bases and J 2 bases; nucleotides not matched to a gene: 8. CDR3 length: 18 amino acids. This CDR3 is CASSSPGLAGEAYNEQFF. The DNA of the CDR3 is TGTGCCAGCAGCTCGCCTGGACTAGCGGGAGAGGCCTACAATGAGCAGTTCTTC.

The V gene is TRBV4-2, the J gene TRBJ1-4, with TRBD1 identical over 8 bases. The germline gives CDR1 LGHNA, CDR2 YNFKEQ. V trimming: 1 base; J trimming: 5 bases; junction bases outside the gene matches: 6. CDR3 size: 16 residues. CDR3 DNA: TGTGCCAGCAGCCAAGGCGTAGGACAGGGAAATGAAAAACTGTTTTTT. This gives the protein CASSQGVGQGNEKLFF.

This rearrangement joins TRBV4-1 to TRBJ1-1; no clear D. Trimming shortened V by 4 bases and J by 10 bases, and 13 bases separated the two germline ends. The length of the CDR3 is 12 residues. Germline V lookup: CDR1 MGHRA, CDR2 YSYEKL. The CDR3 DNA reads TGCGCCAGCAGCCCAGAGAGGGCTACAGCTTTCTTT. Protein sequence: CASSPERATAFF.

The V gene is TRBV4-1, the J gene TRBJ2-1; possibly TRBD2 for D (7 bases). Germline values: CDR1 MGHRA, CDR2 YSYEKL. This CDR3 contains 17 residues. V lost 0 bases, J lost 7 bases, and 19 bases lay in between. The DNA for the CDR3 is TGCGCCAGCAGCCAAGATGGGGGGGGACATGGGTCTAATGAGCAGTTCTTC. Protein product: CASSQDGGGHGSNEQFF.

This clone appeared once. The rearrangement uses TRBV6-6 and TRBJ2-7; TRBD2 agrees at 7 bases. Germline values: CDR1 MNHNY, CDR2 SVGAGI (reference sequence). J lost 6 bases, V lost 1 base, and 9 bases had no gene match. This CDR3 spans 15 amino acids. CDR3 protein: CASSYWSSGKGEQYF. CDR3 DNA sequence: TGTGCCAGCAGTTACTGGTCCAGCGGGAAGGGCGAGCAGTACTTC.

This clone was recorded once. The rearrangement joins TRBV18 to TRBJ2-1; 11 bases map to TRBD2. J lost 7 bases, V lost 9 bases, and 8 bases had no gene match. CDR1 is KGHSH, CDR2 LQKENI, per germline. The CDR3 sequence is 14 residues long. CDR3 sequence reads: CASSILAGANEQFF. The CDR3 bases are TGTGCCAGTTCAATACTAGCGGGAGCGAATGAGCAGTTCTTC.

The chain couples TRBV7-2 to TRBJ1-2, with 7 bases that match TRBD1. Per the germline V gene, CDR1 is SGHTA and CDR2 is FQGNSA. With V trimmed by 4 bases and J by 8 bases, 7 bases remained unmatched. The CDR3 runs to 13 residues. CDR3 sequence reads: CASSYTGEEGYTF. Here the CDR3 DNA reads TGTGCCAGCAGCTATACAGGGGAGGAAGGCTACACCTTC. Combining the CDR3 with reference TRBV7-2 and TRBJ1-2 gives the whole variable domain GAGVSQSPSNKVTEKGKDVELRCDPISGHTALYWYRQSLGQGLEFLIYFQGNSAPDKSGLPSDRFSAERTGGSVSTLTIQRTQQEDSAVYLCASSYTGEEGYTFGSGTRLTVV.

The chain recombines TRBV5-1 with TRBJ1-5, with D perhaps TRBD1 (6 bases). Germline V CDR1 and CDR2: SGHRS, YFSETQ. The CDR3 contains 15 residues. V shed 4 bases and J shed 4 bases, with 15 bases lying between them. The CDR3 nucleotides read TGCGCCAGCAGCCCAGATGGACAGCCTAATCAGCCCCAGCATTTT. As protein: CASSPDGQPNQPQHF.

CDR3 sequence: CAISDVSFLSGANVLTF. CDR3 coding DNA: TGTGCCATCAGTGACGTGTCCTTCCTCTCTGGGGCCAACGTCCTGACTTTC. The V and J genes are TRBV10-3 and TRBJ2-6; no clear D. Trimming removed 3 bases at V and 0 bases at J, with 12 bases between. Germline CDR1 and CDR2: ENHRY and SYGVKD. CDR3 length: 17 amino acids.

The gene calls are TRBV13 and TRBJ2-2; D may be TRBD2 (5 bases). Per the germline V gene, CDR1 is PRHDT and CDR2 is FYEKMQ (reference sequence). V lost 6 bases, J lost 0 bases, and 14 bases lay in between. The CDR3 spans 16 residues. In nucleotides, the CDR3 is TGTGCCAGCAGTCCACGACTATACGCGAACACCGGGGAGCTGTTTTTT. Amino acid sequence: CASSPRLYANTGELFF.

V usage is TRBV2 and J usage is TRBJ2-1; 10 bases are shared with TRBD2. The CDR3 length is 14 residues. V shed 11 bases and J 4 bases; nucleotides not matched to a gene: 8. Germline V gene sequence: CDR1 SNHLY, CDR2 FYNNEI. CDR3 bases: TGTGCCGGCGCCGGGACTAGCGTATACAATGAGCAGTTCTTC. Its protein is CAGAGTSVYNEQFF. The variable domain in full, completed from reference TRBV2 and TRBJ2-1, reads EPEVTQTPSHQVTQMGQEVILRCVPISNHLYFYWYRQILGQKVEFLVSFYNNEISEKSEIFDDQFSVERPDGSNFTLKIRSTKLEDSAMYFCAGAGTSVYNEQFFGPGTRLTVL.

This chain uses TRBV4-2 with TRBJ1-1; possible D gene TRBD1, 5 bases. The CDR3 is 15 residues long. V was trimmed by 4 bases and J by 6 bases, leaving 18 bases between them. Germline values: CDR1 LGHNA, CDR2 YNFKEQ. In nucleotides, the CDR3 is TGTGCCAGCAGCCTGGGGGGTCTAGTGGTGGCTGAAGCTTTCTTT. Its translation is CASSLGGLVVAEAFF.

CDR3 sequence reads: CASSLSPGLVGYEQYF. CDR3 DNA: TGTGCCAGCAGTTTATCCCCAGGGTTGGTGGGCTACGAGCAGTACTTC. The rearrangement joins TRBV28 to TRBJ2-7, with a possible D match to TRBD1 (5 bases). This CDR3 has 16 amino acids. Germline values: CDR1 MDHEN, CDR2 SYDVKM. The V end was cut by 1 base, the J end by 3 bases, with 16 bases between.

This clone has just a few counts. The chain is built from TRBV5-6 and TRBJ1-2; 9 bases line up with TRBD1. The CDR3 is made up of 16 amino acids. V gave up 0 bases and J gave up 4 bases; unmatched junction bases: 7. Germline V CDR1 and CDR2: SGHDT, YYEEEE. CDR3 region: CASSLGTGANLYGYTF. The CDR3 DNA is TGTGCCAGCAGCTTGGGGACAGGGGCCAACCTCTATGGCTACACCTTC.

Here the CDR3 reads CASTRRGQSYEQYF. CDR3 nucleotide sequence: TGTGCCAGCACCCGCCGGGGACAGAGCTACGAGCAGTACTTC. This sequence joins TRBV6-1 and TRBJ2-7, with 7 positions matching TRBD1. Germline trimming cut 7 bases from V and 3 bases from J; bases unmatched to any gene: 9. Germline assignment: CDR1 MNHNS and CDR2 SASEGT. The CDR3 has 14 residues.